These 13 T cell receptor beta chains share one sample of origin, sequenced in a study of early T cells in non-severe SARS-CoV-2 infection. One entry per CDR3 protein results from TCRdb running MiXCR on the 5' RACE reads. The sample has tens of thousands of distinct CDR3 sequences, about 10% seen once. The source material was whole blood. The receptors shown here come from an adult who was a healthcare worker with PCR-confirmed SARS-CoV-2 infection or an uninfected control (not recorded which).

This clonotype has a count of ten or more. This rearrangement joins TRBV2 to TRBJ1-1, with D tentatively TRBD1 (5 bases). Germline values: CDR1 SNHLY, CDR2 FYNNEI. Trimming took 2 bases from V and 3 from J, leaving 16 bases between them. CDR3 length equals 16 residues. CDR3 coding DNA: TGTGCCAGCAGTGAATATAGTTCCGGGGCGGACACTGAAGCTTTCTTT. This gives the protein CASSEYSSGADTEAFF.

This clonotype was observed many times. The DNA is omitted, as the CDR3 cannot be located on it reliably, and the CDR3 follows TCRdb's listing. V usage is TRBV27 and J usage is TRBJ2-2. CDR1 MNHEY and CDR2 SMNVEV come from the germline V gene (reference sequence). The CDR3 is 15 residues long, ends included. CDR3 residues: CASSSSWVNTGELFF.

This clonotype was detected ten times or more. This rearrangement joins TRBV5-5 to TRBJ2-1; maybe TRBD2 (6 bases). CDR1 is SGHKS and CDR2 is YYEKEE in the germline V gene (reference sequence). V lost 2 bases and J 0 bases, leaving 18 bases between the germline ends. The CDR3 length is 18 residues. DNA of the CDR3: TGTGCCAGCAGCTTCGTTGGGGGAGGATTGAGCTCCTACAATGAGCAGTTCTTC. It yields the protein CASSFVGGGLSSYNEQFF.

Ten or more counts support this clonotype. This chain links TRBV13 with TRBJ1-4; TRBD1 matches at 7 bases. CDR1 and CDR2 (germline): PRHDT, FYEKMQ (reference sequence). The ends lost 6 bases at V and 0 bases at J; junction bases unmatched: 4. The CDR3 loop spans 15 amino acids. The CDR3 DNA reads as TGTGCCAGCAGAAGACAGGGAGCAACTAATGAAAAACTGTTTTTT. Its translation: CASRRQGATNEKLFF.

This sequence joins TRBV6-2 or TRBV6-3 and TRBJ1-4, with D uncertain. The CDR3 has 16 residues. In germline, CDR1 is MNHEY, CDR2 SVGEGT. Between the trimmed V and J ends, which lost 2 bases and 0 bases, there was a span of 10 bases. In nucleotides, the CDR3 is TGTGCCAGCAGTTACCTCCCAGCGGCAACTAATGAAAAACTGTTTTTT. Translation gives CASSYLPAATNEKLFF.

J is TRBJ2-7 and V is TRBV10-2; D is uncertain. In germline, CDR1 is WSHSY, CDR2 SAAADI. The CDR3 loop spans 12 amino acids. V was shortened by 4 bases and J by 6 bases, with 10 bases between the two germline ends. CDR3 nucleotides: TGCGCCAGCAGTGTCGTAACCAGCGAGCAGTACTTC. It specifies CASSVVTSEQYF.

This clonotype was counted many times. The chain joins TRBV5-4 to TRBJ2-2, with D tentatively TRBD1 (5 bases). CDR1 SGHNT and CDR2 YYREEE come from the germline V gene (reference sequence). Trimming cost V 0 bases and J 2 bases, with 11 bases left between them. The CDR3 runs 16 residues. The CDR3 DNA follows: TGTGCCAGCAGCTTGGAGACCAGGGTCAACACCGGGGAGCTGTTTTTT. This gives the protein CASSLETRVNTGELFF.

J is TRBJ1-6 and V is TRBV7-9; TRBD1 is a possible D gene (5 bases). CDR3 length: 14 amino acids. Germline V gene lookup returns CDR1 SEHNR and CDR2 FQNEAQ (reference sequence). The V gene lost 2 bases and the J gene lost 7 bases, with 9 bases spanning the gap. The CDR3 region has the DNA TGTGCCAGCAGCTTACCGGGGGGAAATTCACCCCTCCACTTT. It is translated as CASSLPGGNSPLHF.

The chain is built from TRBV9 and TRBJ1-4; 9 bases match TRBD1. CDR1 and CDR2 from the germline V gene are SGDLS and YYNGEE. J was trimmed by 8 bases and V by 4 bases; bases with no gene match: 9. The CDR3 runs to 15 residues. DNA of the CDR3: TGTGCCAGCAGCCGCGGACAGGGGATTTCCGAAAAACTGTTTTTT. This encodes CASSRGQGISEKLFF. The full variable domain, rest sourced from reference TRBV9 and TRBJ1-4, is DSGVTQTPKHLITATGQRVTLRCSPRSGDLSVYWYQQSLDQGLQFLIQYYNGEERAKGNILERFSAQQFPDLHSELNLSSLELGDSALYFCASSRGQGISEKLFFGSGTQLSVL.

This clonotype was counted at least ten times. The chain is built from TRBV7-2 and TRBJ2-5, with TRBD2 matching over 13 bases. The CDR3 runs to 15 residues. From germline, CDR1 is SGHTA and CDR2 FQGNSA. Trimming at V came to 4 bases and at J to 5 bases, leaving 4 bases not matched to a gene. The CDR3 spells CASSSRTSGSETQYF. In DNA form, the CDR3 reads TGTGCCAGCAGCTCCCGGACTAGCGGGAGTGAGACCCAGTACTTC.

The genes are TRBV11-2 and TRBJ2-3, with a weak D call TRBD1 (6 bases). This CDR3 has 15 amino acids. V lost 1 base, J lost 1 base, and 9 bases lay in between. The germline gives CDR1 SGHAT, CDR2 FQNNGV. This chain's CDR3 is CASSLGRTGTDTQYF. Written as DNA, the CDR3 is TGTGCCAGCAGCTTAGGACGGACAGGCACAGATACGCAGTATTTT.

This clonotype has at least ten counts. The V and J genes are TRBV4-3 and TRBJ2-7, with 8 bases lining up with TRBD1. Trimming at V came to 4 bases and at J to 0 bases, leaving 5 bases not matched to a gene. The germline CDR1 and CDR2 sequences are LGHNA and YSLEER. CDR3 length: 15 residues. The CDR3 region is CASSPVGTGSYEQYF. Written as DNA, the CDR3 is TGCGCCAGCAGCCCGGTCGGGACAGGCTCCTACGAGCAGTACTTC.

This clonotype was found a few times. The chain combines TRBV24-1 with TRBJ2-1, with 11 bases identical to TRBD1. The CDR3 is 15 amino acids. Germline CDR1 is KGHDR and CDR2 is SFDVKD. With V trimmed by 2 bases and J by 12 bases, 8 bases remained unmatched. For the CDR3, the DNA is TGTGCCACCAGTGATTGGAAAGGACAGGGGGCAACGCAGTTCTTC. Encoded protein: CATSDWKGQGATQFF.